This TCR beta chain appears in the sequencing data of a study of cytomegalovirus exposure and HLA in healthy donors. Only in-frame clones appear in the TCRdb table, and some are missing; sequencing was by immunoSEQ multiplex PCR. The table records about 58,000 clones, 90% of them present only once. Findings of the study overall: There were some public TCRs occurring in many donors, but most TCR sequences were rare. The classifier reportedly diagnosed cytomegalovirus status with high sensitivity and specificity.

For this clone: What it binds is unknown.

The V and J ends lost 4 bases and 6 bases, in that order; junction bases with no gene match: 13. Germline V gene lookup returns CDR1 SGHVS and CDR2 FNYEAQ. This CDR3 has 17 residues. The V gene is TRBV7-6, the J gene TRBJ2-1, with 9 bases fitting TRBD2. The sequencing sample was made of PBMCs. This TCR derives from a man between 18 and 35 years old in good health and CMV-seronegative. The CDR3 DNA sequence: TGTGCCAGCAGCTCCGACCTCAGCGGGAGGTCGGGCAATGAGCAGTTCTTC. This gives the protein CASSSDLSGRSGNEQFF.